This T cell receptor beta chain came from a study of patients and donors after allogeneic stem cell transplantation. TCRdb independently ran MiXCR on the RT-PCR reads; one entry per CDR3 protein. The sample shows approximately 410,000 distinct CDR3 sequences, roughly 17% of them seen only once. The CDR3 runs to 15 residues. The germline CDR1 and CDR2 sequences are LGHNA and YSLEER. Losses at the gene ends were 0 bases for V and 2 bases for J; bases not matched to a gene: 3. Sequencing used blood, either unsorted or a sorted T cell fraction (not recorded which). The sequence derives from a human donor who was either an allogeneic HSCT recipient or a stem cell or donor lymphocyte infusion donor (not recorded which). It is not recorded whose cells these are; they may come from a transplant donor. The chain couples TRBV4-3 to TRBJ2-7, with 8 bases aligning to TRBD1. Here the CDR3 reads CASSQDNRGTYEQYF. CDR3 sequence (DNA): TGCGCCAGCAGCCAAGATAACAGGGGGACCTACGAGCAGTACTTC.